This TCR beta chain appears in the sequencing data of a study of T cell repertoires in cytomegalovirus infection. TCRdb analysed the reads with MiXCR anew, one entry per CDR3 protein. This sample carries about 320,000 distinct CDR3 sequences, 8% to 9.5% of them seen once, and the ten largest clones take 4.3%. Many counts were recorded for this clonotype. Germline V CDR1 and CDR2: SEHNR, FQNEAQ (reference sequence). V lost 4 bases and J lost 7; bases outside the gene matches: 6. The CDR3 totals 15 residues. The chain is built from TRBV7-9 and TRBJ2-1; 11 nucleotides match TRBD2. The TCR was taken from a human donor in good health (CMV status not recorded). Some clones in this sample may be carry-over from other donors' samples. The sequenced sample was PBMCs. The CDR3 bases are TGTGCCAGCAGCTCAAGTACTAGCGGGAGAAATGAGCAGTTCTTC. Its protein is CASSSSTSGRNEQFF.